This T cell receptor beta chain was recovered during a study of blood T cells in healthy people across ages. Study context: About one barcoded beta molecule per two T cells was the capture yield of template switching.

This CDR3 has 16 residues. Per germline, CDR1 SGHRS and CDR2 YFSETQ. V shed 1 base, J shed 6 bases, and the junction held 6 bases outside the gene matches. A second PCR, run for about 7 to 11 cycles, used a sample-barcoded 5' primer plus a J-beta primer mix. Sequencing of every sample gave 3 million or more CDR3-containing paired-end reads. TCRdb re-analysed the 5' RACE reads in MiXCR, keeping a single row per CDR3 protein. The sample holds about 1 million distinct CDR3 sequences, roughly a quarter seen once. This same sample was also taken into another study, of T cells of mothers and their children. That source adds: Mothers yielded over 8 million CDR3 reads, children about 3 million each. Versus unrelated pairs, overlap was slightly higher in related mother-child pairs, without reaching significance.

The sample comprised blood. The receptor was isolated from a girl aged 2 to 10 in good health. The V gene is TRBV5-1, the J gene TRBJ2-1; 11 bases fit TRBD2. In DNA form, the CDR3 reads TGCGCCAGCAGCTTGAGGCTAGCGGGAGGAGCCAATGAGCAGTTCTTC. This gives the protein CASSLRLAGGANEQFF. The entire variable domain, with the rest obtained from reference TRBV5-1 and TRBJ2-1, is as follows: KAGVTQTPRYLIKTRGQQVTLSCSPISGHRSVSWYQQTPGQGLQFLFEYFSETQRNKGNFPGRFSGRQFSNSRSEMNVSTLELGDSALYLCASSLRLAGGANEQFFGPGTRLTVL.